The sequence of this T cell receptor beta chain was determined in a study of blood T cell repertoires in COVID-19. Study background: Acute-phase and convalescent COVID-19 samples originated in the United States, Italy and Spain. PBMCs, B-cell-depleted T cells, or T cells were the source of the cDNA or gDNA that made up the material.

The CDR3 is made up of 14 amino acids. Trimming pared 4 bases from V and 5 bases from J, leaving 15 bases between. Germline values: CDR1 ENHRY, CDR2 SYGVKD. Measured with immunoSEQ multiplex PCR; TCRdb has only the in-frame clones, and not every one. The sample includes approximately 100,000 clones, roughly 89% seen only once; the top ten take 4.5% to 6%. The V and J genes are TRBV10-3 and TRBJ2-7; D is possibly TRBD2 (6 bases). Sample: peripheral blood. This sequence originates from a man aged 70-80 years with acute or convalescent COVID-19. This CDR3 reads CAISATVSGDEQYF. The CDR3, as DNA: TGTGCCATCAGTGCAACGGTGTCGGGGGACGAGCAGTACTTC.